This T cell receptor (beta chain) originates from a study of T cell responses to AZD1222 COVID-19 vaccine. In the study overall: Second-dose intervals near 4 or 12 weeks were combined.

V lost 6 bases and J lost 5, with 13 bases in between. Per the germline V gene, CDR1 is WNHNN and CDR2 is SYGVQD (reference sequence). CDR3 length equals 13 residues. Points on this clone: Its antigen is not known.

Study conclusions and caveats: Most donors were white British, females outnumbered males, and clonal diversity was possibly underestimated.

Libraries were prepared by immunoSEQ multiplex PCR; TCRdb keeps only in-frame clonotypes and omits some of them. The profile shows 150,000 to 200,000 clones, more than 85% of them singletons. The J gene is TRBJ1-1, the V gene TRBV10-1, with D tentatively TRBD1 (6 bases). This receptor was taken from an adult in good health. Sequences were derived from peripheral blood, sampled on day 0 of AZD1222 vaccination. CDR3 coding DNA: TGCGCCAGCAGCCCATCAGGGGAAACTGAAGCTTTCTTT. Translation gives CASSPSGETEAFF.